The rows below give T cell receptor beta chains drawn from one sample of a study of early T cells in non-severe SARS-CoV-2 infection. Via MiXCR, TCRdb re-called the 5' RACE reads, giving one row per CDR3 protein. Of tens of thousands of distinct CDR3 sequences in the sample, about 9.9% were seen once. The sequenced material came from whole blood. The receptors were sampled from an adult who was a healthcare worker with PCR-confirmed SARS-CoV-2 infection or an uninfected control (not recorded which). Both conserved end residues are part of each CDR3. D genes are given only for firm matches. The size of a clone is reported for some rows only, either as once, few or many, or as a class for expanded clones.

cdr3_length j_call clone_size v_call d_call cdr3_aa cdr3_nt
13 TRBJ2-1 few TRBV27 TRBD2 CASSWGLKAEQFF TGTGCCAGCAGTTGGGGACTAAAGGCTGAGCAGTTCTTC
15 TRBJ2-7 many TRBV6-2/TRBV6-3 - CASSYTGRGIYEQYF TGTGCCAGCAGTTACACGGGGCGGGGAATCTACGAGCAGTACTTC
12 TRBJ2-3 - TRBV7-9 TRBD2 CVTSGDTDTQYF TGTGTGACTAGCGGGGACACAGATACGCAGTATTTT
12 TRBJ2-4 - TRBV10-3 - CATRAGENIQYF TGTGCCACCCGTGCAGGGGAAAACATTCAGTACTTC
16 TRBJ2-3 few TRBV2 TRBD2 CASRSLPSGVSDTQYF TGTGCCAGCAGATCATTGCCTAGCGGGGTTTCAGATACGCAGTATTTT
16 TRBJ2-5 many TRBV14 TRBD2 CASRPTGTSGQETQYF TGTGCCAGCAGGCCCACCGGGACTAGCGGGCAAGAGACCCAGTACTTC
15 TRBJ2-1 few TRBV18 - CASSPQPGDYNEQFF TGTGCCAGCTCACCACAACCCGGAGACTACAATGAGCAGTTCTTC
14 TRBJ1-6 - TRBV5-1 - CASSLDRENSPLHF TGCGCCAGCAGCTTGGACAGGGAGAATTCACCCCTCCACTTT
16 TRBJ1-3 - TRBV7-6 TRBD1 CASSLGQGLSGNTIYF TGTGCCAGCAGCTTGGGACAGGGCCTCTCTGGAAACACCATATATTTT
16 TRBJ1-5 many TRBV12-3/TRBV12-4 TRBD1 CASSSGGTGIPQPQHF TGTGCCAGCAGTTCGGGGGGGACAGGGATTCCTCAGCCCCAGCATTTT
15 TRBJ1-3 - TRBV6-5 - CASRVGQSSGNTIYF TGTGCCAGCAGAGTTGGACAGTCCTCTGGAAACACCATATATTTT
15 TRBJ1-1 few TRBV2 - CASSVSRGSYTEAFF TGTGCCAGCAGTGTTAGCAGGGGAAGTTACACTGAAGCTTTCTTT
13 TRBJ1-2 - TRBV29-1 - CSVARGGDYGYTF TGCAGCGTTGCCCGTGGGGGCGACTATGGCTACACCTTC
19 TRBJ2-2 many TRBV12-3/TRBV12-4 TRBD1 CASSLLGQPLLANTGELFF TGTGCCAGCTCATTGTTGGGACAGCCGCTTCTCGCGAACACCGGGGAGCTGTTTTTT
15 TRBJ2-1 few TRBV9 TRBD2 CASSIAGAISDEQFF TGTGCCAGCAGCATAGCGGGGGCAATAAGCGATGAGCAGTTCTTC
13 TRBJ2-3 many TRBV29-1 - CSASQALKDTQYF TGCAGCGCTTCACAGGCTTTGAAGGATACGCAGTATTTT
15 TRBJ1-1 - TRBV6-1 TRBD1 CASSGTGTGLEEAFF TGTGCCAGCAGTGGAACCGGGACAGGGCTGGAGGAAGCTTTCTTT